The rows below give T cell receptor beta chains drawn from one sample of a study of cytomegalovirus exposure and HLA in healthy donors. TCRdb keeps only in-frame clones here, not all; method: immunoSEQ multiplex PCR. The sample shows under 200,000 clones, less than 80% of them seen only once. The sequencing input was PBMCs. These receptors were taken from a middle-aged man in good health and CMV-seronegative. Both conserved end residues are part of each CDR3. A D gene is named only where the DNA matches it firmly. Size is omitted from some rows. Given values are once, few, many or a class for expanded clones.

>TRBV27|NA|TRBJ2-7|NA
TGTGCCAGCAGCCTGATGACAAACTACGAGCAGTACTTC
CASSLMTNYEQYF
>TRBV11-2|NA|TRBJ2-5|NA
TGTGCCAGCAGCTTAGGGCTAGCTATATTGCAAGAGACCCAGTACTTC
CASSLGLAILQETQYF
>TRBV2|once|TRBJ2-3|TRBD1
TGTGCCAGCAGCGGGGGGACAGGGCTTACAGATACGCAGTATTTT
CASSGGTGLTDTQYF
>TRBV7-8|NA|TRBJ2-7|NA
TGTGCCAGCAGCTTAGGTGCTAGCTCCAACCCCACCTACGAGCAGTACTTC
CASSLGASSNPTYEQYF
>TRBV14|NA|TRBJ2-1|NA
TGTGCCACCGGAGGGACAGCCCTCAATGAGCAGTTCTTC
CATGGTALNEQFF
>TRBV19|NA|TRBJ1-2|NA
TGTGCCAGTAGTACAGCGAGCTATGGCTACACCTTC
CASSTASYGYTF
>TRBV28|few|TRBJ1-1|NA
TGTGCCAGCATTCAGGGGCGGAACACTGAAGCTTTCTTT
CASIQGRNTEAFF
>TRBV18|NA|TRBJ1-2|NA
TGTGCCAGCTCACCACCGGGGCGGTTAACCTATGGCTACACCTTC
CASSPPGRLTYGYTF
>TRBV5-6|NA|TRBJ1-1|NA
TGTGCCAGCAGCCGTAACACTGAAGCTTTCTTT
CASSRNTEAFF
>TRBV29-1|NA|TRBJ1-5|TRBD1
TGCAGCGGGGAAAGGACAGGGGTCAATCAGCCCCAGCATTTT
CSGERTGVNQPQHF
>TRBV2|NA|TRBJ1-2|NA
TGTGCCAGCAGTGATAAGGGGTGGAACCGCTACACCTTC
CASSDKGWNRYTF
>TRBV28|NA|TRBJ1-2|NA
TGTGCCAGCAGGCCCCCAGGGGTGGGGGGCTACACCTTC
CASRPPGVGGYTF
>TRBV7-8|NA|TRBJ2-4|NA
TGTGCCAGCAGCTTAATAACAGCCGCCAAAAACATTCAGTACTTC
CASSLITAAKNIQYF
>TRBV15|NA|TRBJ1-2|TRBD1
TGTGCCACCAGCAAAAAGCTACCGGGACAGGGAAACTATGGCTACACCTTC
CATSKKLPGQGNYGYTF
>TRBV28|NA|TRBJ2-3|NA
TGTGCCAGCAAGACCGGCGGGACAGTCCAGTATTTT
CASKTGGTVQYF
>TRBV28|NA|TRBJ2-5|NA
TGTGCCAGCAGCCCGGGGTGGGAGACCCAGTACTTC
CASSPGWETQYF
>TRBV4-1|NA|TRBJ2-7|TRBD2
TGCGCCAGCAGCCAACCGGGACTAGCGGGAGTCTACGAGCAGTACTTC
CASSQPGLAGVYEQYF
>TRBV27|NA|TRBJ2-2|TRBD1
TGTGCCAGCAGTACCCCGGGACAGGTTAACACCGGGGAGCTGTTTTTT
CASSTPGQVNTGELFF
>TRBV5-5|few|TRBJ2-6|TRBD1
TGTGCCAGCAGTCGTATAAACCGGGACAGGGTAATTGGTGGGGCCAACGTCCTGACTTTC
CASSRINRDRVIGGANVLTF
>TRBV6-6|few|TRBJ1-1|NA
TGTGCCAGCAGCCTAACCACGAACACTGAAGCTTTCTTT
CASSLTTNTEAFF
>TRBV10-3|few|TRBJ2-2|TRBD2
TGTGCCATCAGTGCCCAGACTAGCGGGAGTCTCCTGAACACCGGGGAGCTGTTTTTT
CAISAQTSGSLLNTGELFF
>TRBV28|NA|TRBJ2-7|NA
TGTGCCAGCAGCGGACCCAGGGGCCCGAGCTCCTACGAGCAGTACTTC
CASSGPRGPSSYEQYF
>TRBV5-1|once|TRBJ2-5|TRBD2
TGCGCCAGCAGCTCTCCCCGGGGGGGGCGCGAAGAGACCCAGTACTTC
CASSSPRGGREETQYF
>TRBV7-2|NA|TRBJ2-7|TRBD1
TGTGCCAGCAGCTTAACAGGGGGCTCTTACGAGCAGTACTTC
CASSLTGGSYEQYF
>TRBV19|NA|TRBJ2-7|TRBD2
TGTGCCAGTAGTGATAGCGGGGCTAGCTACGAGCAGTACTTC
CASSDSGASYEQYF
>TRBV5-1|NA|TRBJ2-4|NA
TGCGCCAGCAGCTTGGGGCCAGTGGCCAAAAACAGTCAGTACTTC
CASSLGPVAKNSQYF
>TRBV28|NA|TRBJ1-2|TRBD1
TGTGCCACCACTACAGGGGGCGGCTATGGCTACACCTTC
CATTTGGGYGYTF
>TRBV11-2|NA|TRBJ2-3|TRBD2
TGTGCCAGCAGCCTACTAGCGGGAGGAGGTGGGAGCACAGATACGCAGTATTTT
CASSLLAGGGGSTDTQYF
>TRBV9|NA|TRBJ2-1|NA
TGTGCCAGCAGCGTATCGAATGAGCAGTTCTTC
CASSVSNEQFF
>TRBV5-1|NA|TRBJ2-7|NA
TGCGCCAGCAGCTTGGGAGGGGGTAACTCCTACGAGCAGTACTTC
CASSLGGGNSYEQYF
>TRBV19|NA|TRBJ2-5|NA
TGTGCCAGTAGTGTCTATATGAACGGTGAGACCCAGTACTTC
CASSVYMNGETQYF
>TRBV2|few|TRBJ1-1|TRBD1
TGTGCCAGCAGTGTAGACAGGGGGCCGAGCACTGAAGCTTTCTTT
CASSVDRGPSTEAFF
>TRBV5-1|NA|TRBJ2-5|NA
TGCGCCAGCAGCTTGGCCCGGGAGACCCAGTACTTC
CASSLARETQYF
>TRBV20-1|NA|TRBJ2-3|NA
TGCAGTGCTAGAGCCTCCAGTACGCAGTATTTT
CSARASSTQYF